The 27 T cell receptor beta chains below all came from one sample that was sequenced in a study of Ad26.COV2.S vaccination and SARS-CoV-2 variants. Repertoires were generated with immunoSEQ multiplex PCR, while TCRdb's copy carries only in-frame clones and drops some. This sample has about 400,000 clones, with about 83% found just once. Noted treatment: around 19 received Ad26.COV2.S at low or high dose, single or two shots; several received placebo; per-sample allocation not given. Sampling was done on day 63 after the first vaccine or placebo injection. The material sequenced was peripheral blood, taken in a trial of Ad26.COV2.S vaccine versus placebo. The source of these receptors is a person between 18 and 65 years old who received the Ad26.COV2.S COVID-19 vaccine or a placebo.

The chain carries TRBV29-1 and TRBJ1-2, with D perhaps matching TRBD1 (6 bases). The CDR3 is made up of 12 amino acids. Germline V CDR1 and CDR2: SQVTM, ANQGSEA. V was clipped by 5 bases and J by 7 bases, with 14 bases between them. CDR3 bases: TGCAGCGTTACAGGGCTAAGGGGTGGCTACACCTTC. It is translated as CSVTGLRGGYTF.

V usage is TRBV11-2 and J usage is TRBJ2-1, with D uncertain. The CDR3 contains 18 residues. Germline V gives CDR1 SGHAT, CDR2 FQNNGV. V was pared by 7 bases and J by 0 bases, with 22 bases between. CDR3 nucleotide sequence: TGTGCCAGCACCCCTAGGATCCCTACTTTCAACTCCTACAATGAGCAGTTCTTC. Protein sequence: CASTPRIPTFNSYNEQFF.

Here the CDR3 DNA reads TGCGCCAGCAGGGTCCAGCCGGTGCGGGACACTGAAGCTTTCTTT. Its translation: CASRVQPVRDTEAFF. The chain couples TRBV5-1 to TRBJ1-1; D remains unclear. The V end lost 5 bases, the J end lost 3 bases, and 17 bases lay between the germline ends. There are 15 residues in the CDR3. The germline V gene encodes CDR1 SGHRS and CDR2 YFSETQ.

The J gene is TRBJ2-7, the V gene TRBV30, with 9 bases that match TRBD2. Germline-derived CDR1 and CDR2 are GTSNPN and SVGIG (reference sequence). The CDR3 covers 12 residues. Trimming cost V 8 bases and J 6 bases; bases outside gene matches: 8. The CDR3 nucleotides are TGTGCCGGTAGCGGGGGTCTCGGCGAGCAGTACTTC. Translation: CAGSGGLGEQYF.

The V and J genes are TRBV5-4 and TRBJ2-1, with a weak D call TRBD2 (6 bases). Germline assignment: CDR1 SGHNT and CDR2 YYREEE (reference sequence). There are 17 residues in the CDR3. Trimming left V 1 base short and J 0 bases short, with 14 bases between. As DNA, the CDR3 is TGTGCCAGCAGCTTGACCAGGACTACAAGCTCCTACAATGAGCAGTTCTTC. Its translation is CASSLTRTTSSYNEQFF.

This clone was counted once. The chain employs TRBV5-1 and TRBJ2-6, with TRBD2 as a possible D gene (6 bases). This CDR3 contains 17 residues. V lost 0 bases, J lost 0 bases, and 10 bases lay in between. In germline, CDR1 is SGHRS, CDR2 YFSETQ. This CDR3 reads CASSLEISGSGANVLTF. CDR3 bases: TGCGCCAGCAGCTTGGAAATTAGCGGCTCTGGGGCCAACGTCCTGACTTTC.

In its sample, this clone was seen once. The gene calls are TRBV18 and TRBJ2-5; the D gene is possibly TRBD2 (5 bases). V lost 2 bases to trimming and J lost 1 base, with 11 bases between them. The CDR3 loop spans 15 amino acids. Germline assignment: CDR1 KGHSH and CDR2 LQKENI. The CDR3 loop is CASSPGRALQETQYF. Written as DNA, the CDR3 is TGTGCCAGCTCACCAGGGCGGGCCCTCCAAGAGACCCAGTACTTC.

This rearrangement joins TRBV4-3 to TRBJ1-3; 7 positions match TRBD1. J lost 0 bases, V lost 3 bases, and 8 bases had no gene match. The CDR3 length is 17 residues. CDR1 and CDR2 (germline): LGHNA, YSLEER. CDR3 DNA: TGCGCCAGCAGCCACACCCAGGGGGTCGTCTCTGGAAACACCATATATTTT. This encodes CASSHTQGVVSGNTIYF.

J is TRBJ1-2 and V is TRBV7-9; TRBD1 aligns across 9 bases. CDR1 is SEHNR, CDR2 FQNEAQ, per germline (reference sequence). J lost 6 bases, V lost 6 bases, and 8 bases had no gene match. CDR3 length: 14 amino acids. DNA of the CDR3: TGTGCCAGCAGTTTGGGGACAGGGTATGATGGCTACACCTTC. Its protein product is CASSLGTGYDGYTF.

The gene calls are TRBV2 and TRBJ1-4; 10 nucleotides line up with TRBD1. The CDR3 has 14 amino acids. The V segment lost 8 bases and the J segment 8 bases; nucleotides outside the gene matches: 8. CDR1 and CDR2 from the germline V gene are SNHLY and FYNNEI. The CDR3 DNA sequence: TGTGCCAGCCTACGACAGGGGGCGGGGGAAAAACTGTTTTTT. This translates into CASLRQGAGEKLFF.

This chain links TRBV19 with TRBJ1-6; 7 nucleotides match TRBD1. Germline CDR1 LNHDA, CDR2 SQIVND (reference sequence). The CDR3 is 16 amino acids. The V gene end was trimmed by 3 bases and the J gene end by 7 bases; junction bases not matched to a gene: 9. The CDR3 DNA is TGTGCCAGTAGTATTCTCGGGGAAGGGGGCAATTCACCCCTCCACTTT. As protein: CASSILGEGGNSPLHF.

The gene calls are TRBV2 and TRBJ2-1; D remains ambiguous. The CDR3 loop spans 11 amino acids. Trimming cost V 5 bases and J 10 bases, with 9 bases left between them. Germline assignment: CDR1 SNHLY and CDR2 FYNNEI. CDR3 bases: TGTGCCAGCAGTTACTGGGCCGAGCAGTTCTTC. The encoded protein is CASSYWAEQFF.

The sample holds one count of this clone. This chain joins TRBV24-1 and TRBJ1-5; D perhaps matches TRBD1 (5 bases). The CDR3 extends over 11 amino acids. The germline V gene encodes CDR1 KGHDR and CDR2 SFDVKD. V lost 11 bases to trimming and J lost 9 bases, with 13 bases between them. For the CDR3, the DNA is TGTGCCATCCTCACGGGGCGGCCCCAGCATTTT. Amino acid sequence: CAILTGRPQHF.

V and J are TRBV6-6 and TRBJ1-1, with TRBD1 identical over 7 bases. The CDR3 is 15 residues long. The germline gives CDR1 MNHNY, CDR2 SVGAGI (reference sequence). V shed 5 bases and J 1 base; nucleotides not matched to a gene: 7. In DNA, the CDR3 is TGTGCCAGCAGTACCCACAGGGGTGCGAACACTGAAGCTTTCTTT. Protein: CASSTHRGANTEAFF.

The chain employs TRBV18 and TRBJ2-7; possibly TRBD1 for D (6 bases). With 3 bases removed from V and 5 bases from J, the gap between germline ends came to 11 bases. This CDR3 region has 13 residues. Germline V lookup: CDR1 KGHSH, CDR2 LQKENI. CDR3 DNA: TGTGCCAGCTCACCCCGCCGGACAGACGAGCAGTACTTC. Protein: CASSPRRTDEQYF.

In this sample, this clone turned up many times. This chain joins TRBV4-1 and TRBJ1-1; no firm D call. Germline assignment: CDR1 MGHRA and CDR2 YSYEKL. V was clipped by 5 bases and J by 4 bases, with 11 bases between them. The CDR3 consists of 13 residues. The CDR3 DNA reads TGCGCCAGCAGCTTCAGAAGGTCCACTGAAGCTTTCTTT. It yields the protein CASSFRRSTEAFF.

The chain is built from TRBV12-3 or TRBV12-4 and TRBJ2-2; tentatively, D is TRBD2 (5 bases). V lost 10 bases to trimming and J lost 2 bases, with 11 bases between them. This CDR3 is 13 amino acids long. CDR3 region: CATIPGNTGELFF. The CDR3 bases are TGTGCCACTATTCCGGGAAACACCGGGGAGCTGTTTTTT.

V and J are TRBV19 and TRBJ1-5; possibly TRBD1 for D (5 bases). Germline V gene sequence: CDR1 LNHDA, CDR2 SQIVND (reference sequence). V lost 5 bases, J lost 10 bases, and 21 bases lay in between. The CDR3 is 15 amino acids. CDR3 bases: TGTGCCAGTAGTTCCCAGGGTCGAGGTATCCATCCCCAGCATTTT. It encodes CASSSQGRGIHPQHF.

The chain combines TRBV28 with TRBJ2-7, with 14 bases aligning to TRBD2. CDR3 length: 17 residues. Germline CDR1 and CDR2: MDHEN and SYDVKM. V dropped 3 bases and J dropped 5; count of bases not matched to a gene: 9. CDR3 sequence reads: CASSFGLAGGPFHEQYF. The CDR3 DNA is TGTGCCAGCAGTTTCGGACTAGCGGGGGGTCCCTTCCACGAGCAGTACTTC.

The genes are TRBV18 and TRBJ2-7, with D perhaps being TRBD1 or TRBD2 (5 bases each). Per germline, CDR1 KGHSH and CDR2 LQKENI. The CDR3 runs to 15 residues. Trimming stripped 2 bases from V and 0 bases from J, with 11 bases between. The CDR3 region has the DNA TGTGCCAGCTCACCATCCGGGACGAACTCCTACGAGCAGTACTTC. Translated: CASSPSGTNSYEQYF.

This clone appeared once. The CDR3 loop reads CASSDKGQGTSPLHF. CDR3 nucleotide sequence: TGTGCCAGCAGTGATAAGGGACAGGGGACTTCACCCCTCCACTTT. V and J are TRBV6-1 and TRBJ1-6, with 10 bases matching TRBD1. The CDR3 consists of 15 residues. Germline V CDR1 and CDR2: MNHNS, SASEGT. With 3 bases clipped from V and 9 bases from J, the junction kept 5 bases outside the gene matches.

This clone was recorded only once. The genes are TRBV4-3 and TRBJ1-1, with 9 bases matching TRBD1. Unmatched junction bases numbered 15, after V lost 4 bases and J lost 6 bases. The CDR3 has 17 residues. Germline V gene data show CDR1 as LGHNA and CDR2 as YSLEER. The DNA of the CDR3 is TGCGCCAGCAGCCCGGGGACAGGGTCCCTCCTTTACGCTGAAGCTTTCTTT. It yields the protein CASSPGTGSLLYAEAFF.

V usage is TRBV5-5 and J usage is TRBJ2-1; 16 nucleotides line up with TRBD2. The ends lost 4 bases at V and 7 bases at J; junction bases unmatched: 8. The CDR3 length is 17 residues. Per germline, CDR1 SGHKS and CDR2 YYEKEE (reference sequence). CDR3 loop: CASSKGLAGGPGNEQFF. The CDR3 coding sequence is TGTGCCAGCAGCAAGGGACTAGCGGGGGGGCCGGGAAATGAGCAGTTCTTC. Full variable domain (outside the CDR3, taken from reference TRBV5-5 and TRBJ2-1): DAGVTQSPTHLIKTRGQQVTLRCSPISGHKSVSWYQQVLGQGPQFIFQYYEKEERGRGNFPDRFSARQFPNYSSELNVNALLLGDSALYLCASSKGLAGGPGNEQFFGPGTRLTVL.

Regarding this clone: The sample contains more than one DNA sequence encoding this CDR3. This chain joins TRBV7-9 and TRBJ1-4, with D possibly being TRBD1 (6 bases). Germline CDR1 and CDR2: SEHNR and FQNEAQ (reference sequence). The CDR3 spans 13 residues. V shed 0 bases and J shed 8 bases, with 7 bases lying between them. CDR3 DNA sequence: TGTGCCAGCAGCTTAGCAGGGGGAGAAAAACTGTTTTTT. Protein product: CASSLAGGEKLFF.

This clone was found many times. The chain uses TRBV6-2 or TRBV6-3 and TRBJ2-2; D is unresolved. This CDR3 is built from 15 residues. V was clipped by 2 bases and J by 5 bases, with 12 bases between them. The germline V gene has CDR1 MNHEY and CDR2 SVGEGT. CDR3 amino acids: CASSYENLWTGELFF. The CDR3 coding sequence is TGTGCCAGCAGTTACGAAAACCTATGGACCGGGGAGCTGTTTTTT.

The genes are TRBV7-9 and TRBJ1-2; D uncertain. Germline CDR1 is SEHNR and CDR2 is FQNEAQ (reference sequence). The CDR3 totals 18 residues. V dropped 5 bases and J dropped 6 bases, with 28 bases sitting between them. CDR3 sequence (DNA): TGTGCCAGCAGCAACCGCTTGGGTAACTCAGCGATTAGGAATGGCTACACCTTC. This encodes CASSNRLGNSAIRNGYTF.

This chain uses TRBV4-3 with TRBJ2-7; 11 nucleotides agree with TRBD1. Germline assignment: CDR1 LGHNA and CDR2 YSLEER. With V trimmed by 1 base and J by 7 bases, 6 bases remained unmatched. The CDR3 contains 15 residues. The CDR3 region has the DNA TGCGCCAGCAGCCAAGCCCGGGACAGGGGGAAAGAGCAGTACTTC. Protein product: CASSQARDRGKEQYF.